The rows below give T cell receptor beta chains drawn from one sample of a study of blood T cell repertoires in COVID-19. The table came from immunoSEQ multiplex PCR; TCRdb's copy has only in-frame clones and leaves some out. The table has under 40,000 clones, about 88% seen once; the top ten hold 30% to 35%. Sequenced input: peripheral blood. The receptors were gathered from a man in his 70s with active COVID-19. The CDR3 runs from the conserved cysteine through the conserved F or W. Fields, in order: clone size, D gene, J gene, V gene, CDR3 protein, CDR3 DNA. The D gene is left open where the match is weak. Not every row has a clone size; where given, it reads once, few, many or a size class.

>NA|NA|TRBJ2-5|TRBV19
CASSIGEQVRETQYF
TGTGCCAGTAGTATAGGAGAGCAGGTTCGTGAGACCCAGTACTTC
>NA|TRBD2|TRBJ2-1|TRBV19
CASSVQLAGEVSEQFF
TGTGCCAGTAGTGTCCAACTAGCGGGAGAAGTGAGTGAGCAGTTCTTC
>NA|TRBD2|TRBJ2-2|TRBV7-2
CASSLVAGGLTGELFF
TGTGCCAGCAGCTTAGTGGCGGGAGGACTCACCGGGGAGCTGTTTTTT
>NA|TRBD1|TRBJ1-6|TRBV28
CASRKGGVNSPLHF
TGTGCCAGCCGAAAAGGGGGCGTTAATTCACCCCTCCACTTT
>NA|TRBD1|TRBJ2-3|TRBV19
CASSTGQPLTDTQYF
TGTGCCAGTAGTACGGGACAGCCACTCACAGATACGCAGTATTTT
>once|TRBD2|TRBJ2-1|TRBV27
CASSLAGGPPYNEQFF
TGTGCCAGCAGCTTAGCGGGGGGGCCTCCCTACAATGAGCAGTTCTTC
>NA|TRBD2|TRBJ2-1|TRBV28
CASSPSGSSYNEQFF
TGTGCCAGCAGCCCAAGCGGGAGCTCCTACAATGAGCAGTTCTTC
>NA|TRBD1|TRBJ2-1|TRBV24-1
CATSAPSGGGDSYNEQFF
TGTGCCACCAGTGCGCCCTCAGGGGGCGGGGACTCCTACAATGAGCAGTTCTTC
>NA|TRBD1|TRBJ1-6|TRBV28
CASSLGTGGSPLHF
TGTGCCAGCAGTTTAGGGACAGGGGGTTCACCCCTCCACTTT
>NA|NA|TRBJ1-4|TRBV19
CASSIVSGKLFF
TGTGCCAGTAGTATAGTTTCAGGAAAACTGTTTTTT
>NA|TRBD1|TRBJ1-2|TRBV19
CASTRTGDSFYGYTF
TGTGCCAGTACCCGGACAGGGGACAGCTTCTATGGCTACACCTTC
>NA|TRBD2|TRBJ2-4|TRBV18
CASSPGLAGGWGQNIQYF
TGTGCCAGCTCTCCAGGACTAGCGGGAGGTTGGGGGCAAAACATTCAGTACTTC
>NA|NA|TRBJ1-5|TRBV6-6
CASTEPRGSQPQHF
TGTGCCAGCACCGAACCCAGGGGTTCACAGCCCCAGCATTTT
>NA|NA|TRBJ2-1|TRBV5-1
CASSLPPRNEQFF
TGCGCCAGCAGCTTGCCCCCCCGCAATGAGCAGTTCTTC
>NA|TRBD1|TRBJ1-1|TRBV18
CASSPEQGANTEAFF
TGTGCCAGCTCACCAGAACAGGGGGCGAACACTGAAGCTTTCTTT
>NA|TRBD1|TRBJ1-1|TRBV29-1
CSVGKGTGGSGTEAFF
TGCAGCGTTGGAAAGGGGACAGGGGGCTCCGGCACTGAAGCTTTCTTT
>NA|NA|TRBJ1-1|TRBV28
CASSSGAPPFF
TGTGCCAGCAGTAGTGGGGCCCCTCCTTTCTTT
>NA|TRBD1|TRBJ1-5|TRBV7-9
CASSLGAGGQPQHF
TGTGCCAGCAGCTTAGGGGCAGGGGGTCAGCCCCAGCATTTT
>NA|TRBD1|TRBJ2-7|TRBV6-2/TRBV6-3
CASSQGASYEQYF
TGTGCCAGCAGTCAGGGGGCGTCCTACGAGCAGTACTTC
>NA|TRBD2|TRBJ2-1|TRBV9
CASSVGAGAYNEQFF
TGTGCCAGCAGCGTAGGAGCGGGAGCCTACAATGAGCAGTTCTTC
>NA|TRBD1|TRBJ2-7|TRBV7-2
CASSLPGQGVNEQYF
TGTGCCAGCAGCTTACCGGGACAGGGGGTCAACGAGCAGTACTTC
>NA|TRBD1|TRBJ2-1|TRBV7-2
CASSLAETGRGEQFF
TGTGCCAGCAGCTTAGCTGAGACAGGGAGAGGTGAGCAGTTCTTC
>few|NA|TRBJ2-7|TRBV9
CASSVDLLAYEQYF
TGTGCCAGCAGCGTAGATCTCCTCGCCTACGAGCAGTACTTC
>NA|TRBD2|TRBJ2-3|TRBV30
CAWGSGRGRKDTQYF
TGTGCCTGGGGGAGCGGGAGGGGGAGGAAAGATACGCAGTATTTT
>NA|TRBD2|TRBJ2-1|TRBV9
CASSWGLAGTTEQFF
TGTGCCAGCTCCTGGGGACTAGCGGGAACCACTGAGCAGTTCTTC
>NA|NA|TRBJ2-1|TRBV11-1
CASSETRFSPYNEQFF
TGTGCCAGCAGCGAGACTCGGTTCTCCCCCTACAATGAGCAGTTCTTC
>NA|NA|TRBJ2-3|TRBV12-5
CASASVAKDTQYF
TGTGCTAGTGCCTCGGTCGCGAAAGATACGCAGTATTTT
>NA|NA|TRBJ2-5|TRBV30
CAWHGSPLQETQYF
TGTGCCTGGCACGGGTCCCCACTCCAAGAGACCCAGTACTTC
>NA|NA|TRBJ2-7|TRBV5-1
CASSTGLSYEQYF
TGCGCCAGCAGCACGGGACTGTCCTACGAGCAGTACTTC
>NA|NA|TRBJ2-5|TRBV15
CATSRDLEATGTQYF
TGTGCCACCAGCAGAGATTTGGAGGCGACGGGGACCCAGTACTTC
>NA|TRBD1|TRBJ1-2|TRBV6-6
CASSPDRQGLEGYTF
TGTGCCAGCAGCCCAGACCGACAGGGGTTGGAGGGCTACACCTTC
>once|NA|TRBJ1-3|TRBV28
CASLPSWPEGNTIYF
TGTGCCAGCCTCCCATCATGGCCTGAAGGAAACACCATATATTTT
>NA|NA|TRBJ2-7|TRBV5-6
CASSWSYSSYEQYF
TGTGCCAGCAGCTGGTCGTATAGTTCCTACGAGCAGTACTTC
>once|NA|TRBJ1-5|TRBV2
CASRMDFLRGQPQHF
TGTGCCAGCAGAATGGACTTCCTCAGAGGGCAGCCCCAGCATTTT
>NA|TRBD2|TRBJ2-5|TRBV9
CASSVGLAERVETQYF
TGTGCCAGCAGCGTGGGACTAGCGGAAAGAGTGGAGACCCAGTACTTC
>few|NA|TRBJ2-3|TRBV10-3
CAISEEDPTDTQYF
TGTGCCATCAGTGAGGAGGATCCCACAGATACGCAGTATTTT
>NA|TRBD1|TRBJ2-7|TRBV18
CASSPGTGGYEQYF
TGTGCCAGCTCACCGGGGACAGGGGGGTACGAGCAGTACTTC
>NA|TRBD1|TRBJ1-6|TRBV18
CASSRDRQNSPLHF
TGTGCCAGCTCGCGGGACAGACAGAATTCACCCCTCCACTTT
>NA|NA|TRBJ1-2|TRBV4-3
CASSHHRVNYGYTF
TGCGCCAGCAGCCACCACAGGGTTAACTATGGCTACACCTTC
>NA|NA|TRBJ2-4|TRBV11-2
CASSPLLGGKNIQYF
TGTGCCAGCAGCCCACTACTGGGGGGCAAAAACATTCAGTACTTC
>NA|TRBD1|TRBJ1-2|TRBV27
CASSLWSGTARYGYTF
TGTGCCAGCAGTTTATGGTCCGGGACAGCAAGGTATGGCTACACCTTC
>NA|NA|TRBJ2-1|TRBV6-5
CASSGYRVWRNEQFF
TGTGCCAGCAGCGGATACAGGGTTTGGAGAAATGAGCAGTTCTTC
>NA|NA|TRBJ2-5|TRBV5-1
CASSLGPRGETQYF
TGCGCCAGCAGCTTGGGCCCTCGGGGTGAGACCCAGTACTTC
>NA|NA|TRBJ2-3|TRBV5-8
CASSPGQLYTHDTQYF
TGTGCCAGCAGCCCGGGACAACTTTACACACACGATACGCAGTATTTT
>NA|TRBD2|TRBJ2-7|TRBV7-9
CASSFAVGAGGNEQYF
TGTGCCAGCAGCTTCGCGGTGGGAGCGGGAGGAAACGAGCAGTACTTC
>NA|TRBD2|TRBJ2-3|TRBV9
CASSVRGADTQYF
TGTGCCAGCAGCGTCCGGGGGGCAGATACGCAGTATTTT
>NA|TRBD2|TRBJ2-7|TRBV11-2
CASSLTSGGAVYEQYF
TGTGCCAGCAGCTTAACTAGCGGGGGGGCGGTCTACGAGCAGTACTTC
>once|TRBD2|TRBJ2-7|TRBV28
CASSPQRLADPYEQYF
TGTGCCAGCAGTCCTCAGAGACTAGCGGATCCCTACGAGCAGTACTTC
>NA|TRBD2|TRBJ2-1|TRBV10-3
CAIRTSLFSDSSYNEQFF
TGTGCCATCAGGACTAGCTTATTCTCCGATAGCTCCTACAATGAGCAGTTCTTC
>few|NA|TRBJ1-1|TRBV28
CASKAGGRGEAFF
TGTGCCAGCAAGGCGGGAGGACGGGGTGAAGCTTTCTTT
>NA|NA|TRBJ2-2|TRBV7-2
CASSLGQAGGELFF
TGTGCCAGCAGCTTAGGGCAGGCTGGCGGGGAGCTGTTTTTT
>NA|NA|TRBJ1-4|TRBV18
CASSPSQGYEKLFF
TGTGCCAGCTCACCATCACAGGGATATGAAAAACTGTTTTTT
>NA|NA|TRBJ1-2|TRBV9
CASSVGAGFNYGYTF
TGTGCCAGCAGCGTAGGGGCAGGGTTTAACTATGGCTACACCTTC
>NA|TRBD2|TRBJ2-2|TRBV18
CASSPPGLADTGELFF
TGTGCCAGCTCACCACCCGGACTAGCGGACACCGGGGAGCTGTTTTTT